This T cell receptor (beta chain) was captured by sequencing in a study of blood T cell repertoires in COVID-19. Recruitment covered about 25 US areas and drew participants whose ages spanned about 18 to 100 years. Symptom resolution, clearance, or two negative PCRs marked donors in Cohort 3 as recovered. Using immunoSEQ multiplex PCR, the repertoire was profiled, and TCRdb retains in-frame clones only, with some absent. The table has over 200,000 clones, about 81% seen once. Trimming took off 3 bases at V and 2 bases at J, with 9 bases between the two ends. The CDR3 runs to 14 residues. CDR1 and CDR2 from the germline V gene are MNHEY and SMNVEV (reference sequence).

The source is a man aged 40-49 years who had recovered from COVID-19. Sequenced material: PBMCs or T cells enriched from blood (not recorded which). The rearrangement uses TRBV27 and TRBJ2-3; a possible D gene is TRBD2 (6 bases). For the CDR3, the DNA is TGTGCCAGCAGTTTTCGGGACTCCACAGATACGCAGTATTTT. Protein: CASSFRDSTDTQYF.